A single sample is the source of the 12 T cell receptor beta chains below, sequenced in a study of cytomegalovirus exposure and HLA in healthy donors. Amplification used 60 Vbeta primers and 13 Jbeta primers. Profiling relied on immunoSEQ multiplex PCR, and the TCRdb table lists in-frame clones only, not all of them. The sample yields approximately 120,000 clones, around 80% seen once. The sample comprised PBMCs. The source of these receptors is a man in his forties or fifties in good health and CMV-seronegative.

The chain is built from TRBV5-8 and TRBJ2-3; D may be TRBD2 (7 bases). Trimming pared 2 bases from V and 3 bases from J, leaving 16 bases between. The CDR3 is made up of 16 amino acids. The germline V gene has CDR1 SGHTS and CDR2 YDEGEE. The DNA of the CDR3 is TGTGCCAGCAGCTTCCCCCGGGGGGCGGTGACAGATACGCAGTATTTT. Encoded protein: CASSFPRGAVTDTQYF.

The chain joins TRBV18 to TRBJ1-1, with a possible D match to TRBD1 (6 bases). V was shortened by 3 bases and J by 1 base, with 9 bases between the two germline ends. The germline gives CDR1 KGHSH, CDR2 LQKENI. The CDR3 contains 14 residues. The CDR3 region has the DNA TGTGCCAGCTCACCCTGGGACAAGAACACTGAAGCTTTCTTT. It translates to CASSPWDKNTEAFF.

This chain joins TRBV27 and TRBJ1-6; D is uncertain. Germline CDR1 MNHEY, CDR2 SMNVEV (reference sequence). This CDR3 comprises 16 residues. Deletions cut 1 base from V and 6 bases from J, with 13 bases between. CDR3 in DNA: TGTGCCAGCAGTTTATTTCAGGATGCGGGTAATTCACCCCTCCACTTT. It is translated as CASSLFQDAGNSPLHF.

A few counts support this clone. The chain carries TRBV10-1 and TRBJ2-5; the D gene is possibly TRBD2 (6 bases). Germline CDR1 and CDR2: WNHNN and SYGVQD (reference sequence). The CDR3 covers 20 residues. Trimming removed 1 base from V and 1 base from J, with 25 bases in between. The CDR3 DNA reads as TGCGCCAGCAGTGAGTTTTCGCGGGTCGGGGGTACTACCCCCCAAGAGACCCAGTACTTC. Translation gives CASSEFSRVGGTTPQETQYF.

The V and J genes are TRBV5-1 and TRBJ2-1, with D perhaps matching TRBD1 (6 bases). Germline lookup yields CDR1 SGHRS and CDR2 YFSETQ. Trimming took off 1 base at V and 0 bases at J, with 8 bases between the two ends. The CDR3 is 15 residues long. CDR3 loop: CASSLPDSSYNEQFF. The CDR3 DNA reads TGCGCCAGCAGCTTGCCGGACAGCTCCTACAATGAGCAGTTCTTC. The full variable domain, rest sourced from reference TRBV5-1 and TRBJ2-1, is KAGVTQTPRYLIKTRGQQVTLSCSPISGHRSVSWYQQTPGQGLQFLFEYFSETQRNKGNFPGRFSGRQFSNSRSEMNVSTLELGDSALYLCASSLPDSSYNEQFFGPGTRLTVL.

This clone has only a few counts. The rearrangement links TRBV19 to TRBJ1-3; D not certain. The germline gives CDR1 LNHDA, CDR2 SQIVND (reference sequence). This CDR3 region has 18 residues. V was clipped by 5 bases and J by 2 bases, with 22 bases between them. This chain's CDR3 is CASSPSPRGREAGNTIYF. Here the CDR3 DNA reads TGTGCCAGTAGTCCATCCCCCCGAGGAAGGGAGGCTGGAAACACCATATATTTT.

The chain employs TRBV4-2 and TRBJ1-1; D unclear. This CDR3 contains 15 residues. Germline V lookup: CDR1 LGHNA, CDR2 YNFKEQ. Trimming took 1 base from V and 1 from J, leaving 10 bases between them. The CDR3: CASSQVGPGNTEAFF. The CDR3 bases are TGTGCCAGCAGCCAAGTAGGTCCAGGGAACACTGAAGCTTTCTTT.

The rearrangement uses TRBV29-1 and TRBJ1-1, with D perhaps matching TRBD1 (5 bases). Germline-derived CDR1 and CDR2 are SQVTM and ANQGSEA. The CDR3 is made up of 14 amino acids. Trimming took off 8 bases at V and 2 bases at J, with 18 bases between the two ends. CDR3 loop: CSSRAGGDNTEAFF. The CDR3, as DNA: TGCAGCTCCCGGGCGGGAGGGGACAACACTGAAGCTTTCTTT.

This clone was observed a single time. The chain uses TRBV10-3 and TRBJ1-5, with TRBD1 as a possible D gene (6 bases). The germline gives CDR1 ENHRY, CDR2 SYGVKD. The V gene lost 3 bases and the J gene lost 4 bases, with 10 bases spanning the gap. This CDR3 comprises 14 residues. DNA of the CDR3: TGTGCCATCAGTGAATACAGGGCTAATCAGCCCCAGCATTTT. This translates into CAISEYRANQPQHF.

This chain connects TRBV5-1 to TRBJ2-5, with 8 bases matching TRBD2. After removal of 0 bases from V and 4 bases from J, the junction contained 2 bases not matched to a gene. The germline gives CDR1 SGHRS, CDR2 YFSETQ. CDR3 length: 14 residues. The CDR3: CASSLAGGPETQYF. CDR3 coding DNA: TGCGCCAGCAGCTTGGCGGGGGGGCCAGAGACCCAGTACTTC.

The rearrangement joins TRBV19 to TRBJ1-2, with 10 bases aligning to TRBD1. The V gene end was trimmed by 6 bases and the J gene end by 8 bases; junction bases not matched to a gene: 15. The CDR3 length is 16 residues. The germline V gene encodes CDR1 LNHDA and CDR2 SQIVND (reference sequence). CDR3 nucleotide sequence: TGTGCCAGTAGCCCATCAGACAGGGGGCTAAGTGGCGGCTACACCTTC. Amino acids: CASSPSDRGLSGGYTF.

V usage is TRBV28 and J usage is TRBJ1-1; 7 positions match TRBD1. The germline V gene has CDR1 MDHEN and CDR2 SYDVKM. The V gene end was trimmed by 5 bases and the J gene end by 5 bases; junction bases not matched to a gene: 17. The CDR3 sequence is 17 residues long. The CDR3 region is CASSPWGQTLGRTEAFF. CDR3 in DNA: TGTGCCAGCAGTCCATGGGGACAGACCCTCGGAAGAACTGAAGCTTTCTTT. The full variable domain, rest sourced from reference TRBV28 and TRBJ1-1, is DVKVTQSSRYLVKRTGEKVFLECVQDMDHENMFWYRQDPGLGLRLIYFSYDVKMKEKGDIPEGYSVSREKKERFSLILESASTNQTSMYLCASSPWGQTLGRTEAFFGQGTRLTVV.